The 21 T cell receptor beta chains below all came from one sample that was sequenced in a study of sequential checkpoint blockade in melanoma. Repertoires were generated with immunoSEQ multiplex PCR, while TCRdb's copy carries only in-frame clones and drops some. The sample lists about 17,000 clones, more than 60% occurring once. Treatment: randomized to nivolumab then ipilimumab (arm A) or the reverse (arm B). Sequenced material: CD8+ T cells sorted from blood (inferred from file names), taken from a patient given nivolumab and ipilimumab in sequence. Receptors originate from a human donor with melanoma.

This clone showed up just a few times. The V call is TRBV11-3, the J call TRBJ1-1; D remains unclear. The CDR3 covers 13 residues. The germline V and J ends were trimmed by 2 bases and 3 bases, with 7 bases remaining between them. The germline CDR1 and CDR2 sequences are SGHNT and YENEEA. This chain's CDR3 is CASSLYGDTEAFF. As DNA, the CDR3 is TGTGCCAGCAGCTTATACGGGGACACTGAAGCTTTCTTT. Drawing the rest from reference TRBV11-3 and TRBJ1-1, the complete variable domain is EAGVVQSPRYKIIEKKQPVAFWCNPISGHNTLYWYLQNLGQGPELLIRYENEEAVDDSQLPKDRFSAERLKGVDSTLKIQPAELGDSAVYLCASSLYGDTEAFFGQGTRLTVV.

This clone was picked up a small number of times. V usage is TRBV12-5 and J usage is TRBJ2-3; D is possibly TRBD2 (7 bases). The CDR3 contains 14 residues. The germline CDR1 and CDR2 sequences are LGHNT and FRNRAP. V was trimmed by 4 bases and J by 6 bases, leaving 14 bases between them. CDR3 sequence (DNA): TGTGCTAGTGGTTGGTGGGGGGGCGGGGATACGCAGTATTTT. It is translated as CASGWWGGGDTQYF.

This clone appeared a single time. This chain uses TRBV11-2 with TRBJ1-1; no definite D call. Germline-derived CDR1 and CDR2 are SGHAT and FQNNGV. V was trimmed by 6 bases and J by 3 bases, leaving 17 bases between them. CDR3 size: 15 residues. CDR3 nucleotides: TGTGCCAGCAGTCGCTCTGAGGGAACGGACACTGAAGCTTTCTTT. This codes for CASSRSEGTDTEAFF.

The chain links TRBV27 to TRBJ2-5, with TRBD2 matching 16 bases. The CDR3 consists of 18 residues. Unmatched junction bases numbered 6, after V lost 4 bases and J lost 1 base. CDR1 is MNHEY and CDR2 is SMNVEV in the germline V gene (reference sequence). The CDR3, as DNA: TGTGCCAGCAGTTCGGGACTAGCGGGGGGGCCGGGCCAAGAGACCCAGTACTTC. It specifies CASSSGLAGGPGQETQYF.

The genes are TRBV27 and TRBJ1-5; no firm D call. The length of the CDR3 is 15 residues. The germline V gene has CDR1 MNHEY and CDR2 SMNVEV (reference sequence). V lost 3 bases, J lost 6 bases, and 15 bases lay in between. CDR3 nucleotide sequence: TGTGCCAGCAGTTTCGGGGAGGGAAGTGGTCAGCCCCAGCATTTT. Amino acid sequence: CASSFGEGSGQPQHF.

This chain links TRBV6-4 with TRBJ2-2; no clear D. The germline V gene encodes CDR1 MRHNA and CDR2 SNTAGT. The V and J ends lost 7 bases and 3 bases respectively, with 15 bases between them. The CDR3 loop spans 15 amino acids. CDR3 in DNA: TGTGCCAGCAAGACTCAGCCGGATCACACCGGGGAGCTGTTTTTT. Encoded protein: CASKTQPDHTGELFF.

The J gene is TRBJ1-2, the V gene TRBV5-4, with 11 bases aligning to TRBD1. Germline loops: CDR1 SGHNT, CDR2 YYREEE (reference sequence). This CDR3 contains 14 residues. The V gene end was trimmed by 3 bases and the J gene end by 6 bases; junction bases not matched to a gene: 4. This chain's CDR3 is CASSWGTGGDGYTF. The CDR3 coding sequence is TGTGCCAGCAGCTGGGGGACAGGGGGGGATGGCTACACCTTC.

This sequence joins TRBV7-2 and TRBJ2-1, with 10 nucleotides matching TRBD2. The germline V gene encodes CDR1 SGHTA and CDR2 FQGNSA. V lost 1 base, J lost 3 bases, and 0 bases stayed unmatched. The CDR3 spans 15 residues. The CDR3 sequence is CASSLGLAGYNEQFF. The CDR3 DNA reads TGTGCCAGCAGCTTAGGACTAGCGGGCTACAATGAGCAGTTCTTC.

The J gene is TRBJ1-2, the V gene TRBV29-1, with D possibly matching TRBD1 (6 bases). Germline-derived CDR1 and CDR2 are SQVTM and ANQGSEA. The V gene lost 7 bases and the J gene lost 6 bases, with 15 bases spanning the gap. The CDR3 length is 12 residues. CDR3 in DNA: TGCAGCGCCGAGGGGGGGCGGAATGGCTACACCTTC. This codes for CSAEGGRNGYTF.

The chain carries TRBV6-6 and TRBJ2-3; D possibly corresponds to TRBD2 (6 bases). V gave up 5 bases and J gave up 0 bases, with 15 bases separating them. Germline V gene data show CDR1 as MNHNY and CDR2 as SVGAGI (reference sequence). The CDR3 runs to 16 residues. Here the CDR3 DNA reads TGTGCCAGCAGTGCCCCCGGGGGAATTAGCACAGATACGCAGTATTTT. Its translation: CASSAPGGISTDTQYF.

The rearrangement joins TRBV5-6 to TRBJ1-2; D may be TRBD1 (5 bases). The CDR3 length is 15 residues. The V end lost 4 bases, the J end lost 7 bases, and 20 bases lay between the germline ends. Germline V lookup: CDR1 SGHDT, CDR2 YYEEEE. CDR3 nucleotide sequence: TGTGCCAGCAGCGTCGTGGGCCTACTCGGGGGTGGCTACACCTTC. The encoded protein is CASSVVGLLGGGYTF.

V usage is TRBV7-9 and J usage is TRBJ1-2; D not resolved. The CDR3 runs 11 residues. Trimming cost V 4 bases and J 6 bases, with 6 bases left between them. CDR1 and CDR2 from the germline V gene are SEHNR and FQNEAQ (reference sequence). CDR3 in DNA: TGTGCCAGCAGCTCGCAGGATGGCTACACCTTC. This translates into CASSSQDGYTF.

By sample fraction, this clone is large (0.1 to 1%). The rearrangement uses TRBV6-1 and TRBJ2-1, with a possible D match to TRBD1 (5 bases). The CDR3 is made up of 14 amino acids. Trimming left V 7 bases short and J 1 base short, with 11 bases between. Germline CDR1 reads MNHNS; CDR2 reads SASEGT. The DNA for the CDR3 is TGTGCCAGCACCCAGGGTCTGTCCTACAATGAGCAGTTCTTC. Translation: CASTQGLSYNEQFF.

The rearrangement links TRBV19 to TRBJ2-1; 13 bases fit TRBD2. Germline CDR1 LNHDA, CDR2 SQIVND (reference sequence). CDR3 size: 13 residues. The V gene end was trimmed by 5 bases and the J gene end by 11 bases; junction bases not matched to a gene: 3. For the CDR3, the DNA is TGTGCCAGTAGTCCGACTAGCGGGGGGCAGCAGTTCTTC. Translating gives CASSPTSGGQQFF.

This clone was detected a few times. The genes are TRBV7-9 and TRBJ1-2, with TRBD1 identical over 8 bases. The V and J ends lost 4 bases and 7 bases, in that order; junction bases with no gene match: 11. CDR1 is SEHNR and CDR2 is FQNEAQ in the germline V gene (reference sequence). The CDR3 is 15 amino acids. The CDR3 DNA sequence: TGTGCCAGCAGCTCGGACAGGGTCTATTATCGTGGCTACACCTTC. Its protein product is CASSSDRVYYRGYTF.

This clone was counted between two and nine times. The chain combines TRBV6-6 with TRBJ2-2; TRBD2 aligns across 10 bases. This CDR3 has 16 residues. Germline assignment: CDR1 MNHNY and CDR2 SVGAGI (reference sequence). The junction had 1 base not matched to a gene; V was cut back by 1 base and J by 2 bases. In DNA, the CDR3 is TGTGCCAGCAGTTACTTACTAGCGGGAAACACCGGGGAGCTGTTTTTT. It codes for CASSYLLAGNTGELFF.

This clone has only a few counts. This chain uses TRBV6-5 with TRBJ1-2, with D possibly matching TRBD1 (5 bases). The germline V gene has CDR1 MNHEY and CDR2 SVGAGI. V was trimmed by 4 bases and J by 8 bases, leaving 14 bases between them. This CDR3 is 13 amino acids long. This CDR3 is CASSWDYNGGYTF. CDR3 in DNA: TGTGCCAGCAGTTGGGACTACAACGGGGGCTACACCTTC.

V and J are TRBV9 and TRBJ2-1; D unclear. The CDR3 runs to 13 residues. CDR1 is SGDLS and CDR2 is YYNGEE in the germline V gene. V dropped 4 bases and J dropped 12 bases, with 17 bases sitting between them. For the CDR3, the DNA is TGTGCCAGCAGCTCTGGCCTAGTTCCCGTGCAGTTCTTC. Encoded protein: CASSSGLVPVQFF.

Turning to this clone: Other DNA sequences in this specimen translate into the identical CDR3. The CDR3 is CASSLGGGFLAAISYEQYF. In nucleotides, the CDR3 is TGTGCCAGCAGCTTAGGGGGGGGGTTCCTAGCGGCAATCTCCTACGAGCAGTACTTC. The J gene is TRBJ2-7, the V gene TRBV7-2; 7 bases align to TRBD2. Germline V lookup: CDR1 SGHTA, CDR2 FQGNSA. With V trimmed by 1 base and J by 0 bases, 15 bases remained unmatched. The CDR3 runs 19 residues.

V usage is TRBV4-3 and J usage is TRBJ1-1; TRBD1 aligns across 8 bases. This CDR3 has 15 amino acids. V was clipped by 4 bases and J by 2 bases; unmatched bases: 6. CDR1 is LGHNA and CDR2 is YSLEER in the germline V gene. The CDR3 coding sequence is TGCGCCAGCAGCCCGACTGGACAGGGAAACACTGAAGCTTTCTTT. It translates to CASSPTGQGNTEAFF.

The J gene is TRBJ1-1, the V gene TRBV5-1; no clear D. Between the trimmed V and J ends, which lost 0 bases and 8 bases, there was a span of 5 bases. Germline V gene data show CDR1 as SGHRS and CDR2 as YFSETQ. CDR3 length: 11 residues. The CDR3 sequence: CASSLGQEAFF. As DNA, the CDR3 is TGCGCCAGCAGCTTGGGGCAGGAAGCTTTCTTT.